Below are 31 T cell receptor beta chains sequenced from a single sample in a study of blood T cell repertoires in COVID-19. Assay used: immunoSEQ multiplex PCR; TCRdb lists only in-frame clones, some missing. This sample has some 220,000 clones, with less than 90% found just once. What was sequenced was peripheral blood. These receptors all stem from a woman at least 80 years old with active or convalescent COVID-19.

The chain couples TRBV6-2 or TRBV6-3 to TRBJ1-2; 11 nucleotides line up with TRBD1. Germline V gene sequence: CDR1 MNHEY, CDR2 SVGEGT. The CDR3 runs 15 residues. J was trimmed by 6 bases and V by 0 bases; bases with no gene match: 3. This CDR3 reads CASSYSGQGADGYTF. For the CDR3, the DNA is TGTGCCAGCAGTTACTCTGGACAGGGGGCTGATGGCTACACCTTC.

In nucleotides, the CDR3 is TGTGCCAGCAGCGCACCGTGGAGGTTAGGGAGCACAGATACGCAGTATTTT. It codes for CASSAPWRLGSTDTQYF. V gene TRBV9 combines with J gene TRBJ2-3; D is possibly TRBD2 (5 bases). CDR1 and CDR2 (germline): SGDLS, YYNGEE. V dropped 3 bases and J dropped 0 bases, with 17 bases sitting between them. The CDR3 has 17 residues.

The chain carries TRBV4-3 and TRBJ2-1, with TRBD2 identical over 8 bases. Per the germline V gene, CDR1 is LGHNA and CDR2 is YSLEER. V lost 4 bases to trimming and J lost 0 bases; unmatched junction nucleotides: 14. CDR3 size: 19 residues. CDR3 bases: TGCGCCAGCAGCCCAGACTGGGCGGGGGGCTCGAGCTCCTACAATGAGCAGTTCTTC. Encoded protein: CASSPDWAGGSSSYNEQFF.

This clone was found once. V is TRBV7-2 and J is TRBJ2-7, with TRBD2 matching over 7 bases. The CDR3 is 15 amino acids. Germline V CDR1 and CDR2: SGHTA, FQGNSA. Losses at the gene ends were 4 bases for V and 4 bases for J; bases not matched to a gene: 10. The DNA of the CDR3 is TGTGCCAGCAGCTATTACTCGGGGGGTCCGTACGAGCAGTACTTC. Protein product: CASSYYSGGPYEQYF.

Remarks on this clone: The same CDR3 can be traced to other DNA sequences in this sample. The chain recombines TRBV5-1 with TRBJ2-3; 7 bases match TRBD1. Germline CDR1 is SGHRS and CDR2 is YFSETQ. The CDR3 contains 15 residues. V trimming: 3 bases; J trimming: 0 bases; junction bases outside the gene matches: 4. The CDR3 nucleotides are TGCGCCAGCAGCTCGCTGACAGGGAGCACAGATACGCAGTATTTT. The encoded protein is CASSSLTGSTDTQYF.

The chain is built from TRBV4-2 and TRBJ2-5, with 7 positions matching TRBD1. The CDR3 runs to 16 residues. J was trimmed by 0 bases and V by 1 base; bases with no gene match: 5. Germline CDR1 reads LGHNA; CDR2 reads YNFKEQ. In nucleotides, the CDR3 is TGTGCCAGCAGCCAAGCACCGGGACAGTACCAAGAGACCCAGTACTTC. It translates to CASSQAPGQYQETQYF.

The V gene is TRBV4-3, the J gene TRBJ1-4, with TRBD1 as a possible D gene (5 bases). CDR1 is LGHNA, CDR2 YSLEER, per germline. Deletions cut 0 bases from V and 7 bases from J, with 15 bases between. This CDR3 spans 16 amino acids. CDR3 coding DNA: TGCGCCAGCAGCCAAGATGGGGGGACCCAGGCTGAAAAACTGTTTTTT. Its protein is CASSQDGGTQAEKLFF.

This clone was seen a few times. This sequence joins TRBV19 and TRBJ2-7, with 10 bases fitting TRBD1. J was trimmed by 0 bases and V by 7 bases; bases with no gene match: 3. The CDR3 has 14 amino acids. In germline, CDR1 is LNHDA, CDR2 SQIVND (reference sequence). The CDR3 loop is CASKGTGASYEQYF. For the CDR3, the DNA is TGTGCCAGTAAAGGGACAGGGGCCTCCTACGAGCAGTACTTC.

This chain connects TRBV7-2 to TRBJ1-3, with D unresolved. The CDR3 has 16 residues. The germline V gene encodes CDR1 SGHTA and CDR2 FQGNSA. Trimming removed 5 bases at V and 7 bases at J, with 21 bases between. The CDR3 sequence is CASSPALRLQINTIYF. The CDR3 coding sequence is TGTGCCAGCAGCCCCGCCCTCCGTTTACAGATCAACACCATATATTTT.

The chain carries TRBV5-4 and TRBJ2-5, with no clear D. Trimming left V 0 bases short and J 5 bases short, with 14 bases between. This CDR3 comprises 15 residues. Germline V gene lookup returns CDR1 SGHNT and CDR2 YYREEE (reference sequence). CDR3 sequence reads: CASSLDPLNGETQYF. CDR3 bases: TGTGCCAGCAGCTTGGACCCGTTAAACGGGGAGACCCAGTACTTC.

The V gene is TRBV14, the J gene TRBJ1-2; D not certain. The CDR3 has 12 amino acids. The V and J ends lost 2 bases and 8 bases respectively, with 9 bases between them. Germline lookup yields CDR1 SGHDN and CDR2 FVKESK. The CDR3 sequence is CASSQNELGYTF. CDR3 in DNA: TGTGCCAGCAGCCAAAACGAACTGGGCTACACCTTC.

The chain joins TRBV6-2 or TRBV6-3 to TRBJ2-1, with 7 positions matching TRBD2. Germline-derived CDR1 and CDR2 are MNHEY and SVGEGT. This CDR3 contains 18 residues. Trimming took 6 bases from V and 6 from J; bases not matched to a gene: 20. This CDR3 is CASSLRVLGRGKGNEQFF. The CDR3, as DNA: TGTGCCAGCAGCTTACGGGTTCTAGGGCGGGGGAAAGGCAATGAGCAGTTCTTC.

In its sample, this clone was seen a few times. The J gene is TRBJ1-5, the V gene TRBV2; no reliable D call. Germline assignment: CDR1 SNHLY and CDR2 FYNNEI. This CDR3 has 13 amino acids. Deletions cut 10 bases from V and 4 bases from J, with 14 bases between. CDR3 bases: TGTGCCACCACAACGAGGGATAATCAGCCCCAGCATTTT. As protein: CATTTRDNQPQHF.

The genes are TRBV3-1 (or the pseudogene TRBV3-2) and TRBJ2-2, with D possibly TRBD2 on 6 matching bases. CDR1 and CDR2 from the germline V gene are LGHDT and YNNKEL (reference sequence). Between the trimmed V and J ends, which lost 0 bases and 7 bases, there was a span of 15 bases. This CDR3 spans 16 amino acids. The CDR3 DNA sequence: TGTGCCAGCAGCCAAGATGGAGGGAGGTATAACGGGGAGCTGTTTTTT. Translation gives CASSQDGGRYNGELFF.

The chain joins TRBV11-2 to TRBJ2-1; TRBD2 matches 11 bases. CDR1 is SGHAT and CDR2 is FQNNGV in the germline V gene. The V and J ends lost 3 bases and 2 bases, in that order; junction bases with no gene match: 0. This CDR3 comprises 15 residues. CDR3 in amino acids: CASSFSGRAYNEQFF. The CDR3 DNA reads as TGTGCCAGCAGCTTTAGCGGGAGGGCCTACAATGAGCAGTTCTTC.

The genes are TRBV7-9 and TRBJ1-6, with TRBD1 matching over 7 bases. V was clipped by 6 bases and J by 10 bases; unmatched bases: 9. Germline CDR1 and CDR2: SEHNR and FQNEAQ (reference sequence). CDR3 length equals 14 residues. CDR3 sequence (DNA): TGTGCCAGCAGACCCGGGACAGCATGGTCACCCCTCCACTTT. This sequence encodes CASRPGTAWSPLHF.

This chain links TRBV5-1 with TRBJ2-3; D possibly corresponds to TRBD1 (6 bases). The CDR3 consists of 15 residues. Trimming removed 2 bases at V and 2 bases at J, with 12 bases between. The germline V gene encodes CDR1 SGHRS and CDR2 YFSETQ. The CDR3 sequence: CASSLEDSNTDTQYF. CDR3 DNA sequence: TGCGCCAGCAGCTTAGAGGACAGCAACACAGATACGCAGTATTTT.

This chain connects TRBV7-3 to TRBJ2-5; 7 bases match TRBD1. J was trimmed by 4 bases and V by 1 base; bases with no gene match: 6. Germline V gives CDR1 SGHTA, CDR2 FQGTGA. The CDR3 is 15 residues long. In DNA form, the CDR3 reads TGTGCCAGCAGCTTAAGTGCGAAGGGGGCAGAGACCCAGTACTTC. Its protein product is CASSLSAKGAETQYF.

The CDR3, as DNA: TGTGCCAGCAGTTTATCGATGGCCGGGTTTGGCTACACCTTC. Its translation: CASSLSMAGFGYTF. The rearrangement links TRBV27 to TRBJ1-2; no reliable D call. Germline V gene lookup returns CDR1 MNHEY and CDR2 SMNVEV (reference sequence). The CDR3 runs 14 residues. V lost 0 bases, J lost 7 bases, and 12 bases lay in between.

This chain connects TRBV29-1 to TRBJ1-2; 7 nucleotides agree with TRBD1. Germline values: CDR1 SQVTM, CDR2 ANQGSEA. The length of the CDR3 is 16 residues. Germline trimming cut 4 bases from V and 4 bases from J; bases unmatched to any gene: 15. CDR3 sequence (DNA): TGCAGCGTTGTTAGGACAGGCCTCGGCGGTGGCTATGGCTACACCTTC. This sequence encodes CSVVRTGLGGGYGYTF.

The genes are TRBV11-3 and TRBJ2-7, with 8 bases fitting TRBD2. The CDR3 extends over 16 amino acids. The V gene end was trimmed by 4 bases and the J gene end by 7 bases; junction bases not matched to a gene: 15. CDR1 is SGHNT, CDR2 YENEEA, per germline. CDR3 in amino acids: CASSSPGGGPRGEQYF. The CDR3 DNA sequence: TGTGCCAGCAGCTCCCCAGGCGGGGGGCCTCGGGGGGAGCAGTACTTC.

The V call is TRBV6-5, the J call TRBJ2-7; 7 bases line up with TRBD2. The junction had 2 bases not matched to a gene; V was cut back by 0 bases and J by 0 bases. Per germline, CDR1 MNHEY and CDR2 SVGAGI. CDR3 length: 15 amino acids. The CDR3 spells CASSYSWTSSYEQYF. The CDR3 bases are TGTGCCAGCAGTTACTCCTGGACTAGCTCCTACGAGCAGTACTTC.

The genes are TRBV3-1 (or the pseudogene TRBV3-2) and TRBJ2-5; TRBD2 matches at 14 bases. In germline, CDR1 is LGHDT, CDR2 YNNKEL (reference sequence). This CDR3 has 16 residues. V shed 4 bases, J shed 5 bases, and the junction held 6 bases outside the gene matches. CDR3 sequence (DNA): TGTGCCAGCAGCCCGGGACTAGCGGGAGTAAGGGAGACCCAGTACTTC. Encoded protein: CASSPGLAGVRETQYF.

J is TRBJ1-2 and V is TRBV27, with no clear D. The CDR3 has 15 residues. The germline V and J ends were trimmed by 5 bases and 0 bases, with 13 bases remaining between them. The germline V gene encodes CDR1 MNHEY and CDR2 SMNVEV (reference sequence). The CDR3 loop is CASSPPGLTNYGYTF. Here the CDR3 DNA reads TGTGCCAGCAGTCCACCCGGACTTACTAACTATGGCTACACCTTC.

The rearrangement uses TRBV4-2 and TRBJ2-7; D gene unclear. This CDR3 is 11 amino acids long. V lost 4 bases to trimming and J lost 7 bases, with 8 bases between them. Germline lookup yields CDR1 LGHNA and CDR2 YNFKEQ. This CDR3 reads CASSPPREQYF. DNA for the CDR3: TGTGCCAGCAGCCCACCTCGGGAGCAGTACTTC.

The CDR3: CASSPNSGYNSPLHF. The DNA of the CDR3 is TGTGCCAGTAGTCCCAACTCGGGGTATAATTCACCCCTCCACTTT. The gene calls are TRBV19 and TRBJ1-6; no firm D call. Trimming took off 5 bases at V and 4 bases at J, with 12 bases between the two ends. Germline assignment: CDR1 LNHDA and CDR2 SQIVND (reference sequence). The CDR3 totals 15 residues.

A few counts support this clone. V and J are TRBV11-2 and TRBJ2-2; maybe TRBD2 (6 bases). CDR3 length: 16 residues. V was clipped by 4 bases and J by 1 base, with 13 bases between them. Germline lookup yields CDR1 SGHAT and CDR2 FQNNGV. The CDR3 DNA follows: TGTGCCAGCAGCTCCATTGCCGGGGGGAACACCGGGGAGCTGTTTTTT. This translates into CASSSIAGGNTGELFF.

V is TRBV12-3 or TRBV12-4 and J is TRBJ1-1; D is possibly TRBD1 (5 bases). Trimming took off 7 bases at V and 6 bases at J, with 15 bases between the two ends. This CDR3 is built from 13 residues. The CDR3 region has the DNA TGTGCCAGCACACCCAGGGTGGGCTCTGAAGCTTTCTTT. Its translation is CASTPRVGSEAFF.

V gene TRBV5-1 combines with J gene TRBJ2-4, with a possible D match to TRBD1 (5 bases). CDR1 and CDR2 (germline): SGHRS, YFSETQ. Trimming cost V 0 bases and J 4 bases, with 5 bases left between them. The CDR3 extends over 13 amino acids. CDR3 in amino acids: CASSLGQKNIQYF. In nucleotides, the CDR3 is TGCGCCAGCAGCTTGGGACAGAAAAACATTCAGTACTTC.

The chain is built from TRBV24-1 and TRBJ2-3, with a weak D call TRBD1 (6 bases). Germline lookup yields CDR1 KGHDR and CDR2 SFDVKD. With 2 bases removed from V and 5 bases from J, the gap between germline ends came to 13 bases. The CDR3 is 15 amino acids. The chain's CDR3 is CATSDSSGVKDTQYF. The CDR3 DNA follows: TGTGCCACCAGTGATTCCTCAGGGGTCAAAGATACGCAGTATTTT.

The genes are TRBV5-1 and TRBJ2-3; TRBD2 aligns across 9 bases. V lost 3 bases and J lost 3; bases outside the gene matches: 8. CDR1 and CDR2 from the germline V gene are SGHRS and YFSETQ. The CDR3 sequence is 16 residues long. The CDR3 nucleotides are TGCGCCAGCAGCTCTGAGACTAGCGGAAAAACAGATACGCAGTATTTT. Translation gives CASSSETSGKTDTQYF.